The rows below give T cell receptor beta chains drawn from one sample of a study of cytomegalovirus exposure and HLA in healthy donors. Clones were read by immunoSEQ multiplex PCR, and TCRdb kept only the in-frame ones, dropping some. The sample holds tens of thousands of clones, over 75% seen once. The specimen was PBMCs. The receptors derive from a woman younger than 45 in good health and CMV-seronegative. Both conserved end residues are part of each CDR3. D genes are given only for firm matches. Not every row has a clone size; where given, it reads once, few, many or a size class.

J gene,clone size,D gene,CDR3 length,V gene,CDR3 protein,CDR3 DNA
TRBJ1-1,-,-,14,TRBV6-1,CASSVGGMNTEAFF,TGTGCCAGCAGTGTGGGAGGAATGAACACTGAAGCTTTCTTT
TRBJ1-3,-,-,16,TRBV7-9,CASSSGGQSSGNTIYF,TGTGCCAGCAGCTCGGGAGGACAGAGCTCTGGAAACACCATATATTTT
TRBJ2-5,-,-,14,TRBV10-1,CASSESRGPVTQYF,TGCGCCAGCAGTGAGTCTAGGGGTCCAGTGACCCAGTACTTC
TRBJ1-2,-,TRBD1,18,TRBV4-1,CASSQEGTGTGKFYGYTF,TGCGCCAGCAGCCAAGAAGGGACCGGGACAGGAAAGTTTTATGGCTACACCTTC
TRBJ2-3,-,TRBD1,13,TRBV6-5,CASSLQGEDTQYF,TGTGCCAGCAGTTTACAGGGGGAAGATACGCAGTATTTT
TRBJ2-2,once,TRBD2,14,TRBV30,CAWRSGSGTGELFF,TGTGCCTGGAGAAGCGGGAGTGGGACCGGGGAGCTGTTTTTT
TRBJ2-1,-,TRBD2,18,TRBV10-3,CAISESQERTSVNNEQFF,TGTGCCATCAGTGAGTCTCAGGAGAGAACTAGCGTAAACAATGAGCAGTTCTTC
TRBJ1-1,-,-,13,TRBV10-3,CAIKLTGNTEAFF,TGTGCCATAAAACTAACAGGGAACACTGAAGCTTTCTTT
TRBJ2-7,-,TRBD2,17,TRBV13,CASSLGLTREGPYEQYF,TGTGCCAGCAGCTTAGGCCTAACGCGGGAGGGCCCCTACGAGCAGTACTTC
TRBJ2-7,-,TRBD2,16,TRBV15,CATSREGLAGGHEQYF,TGTGCCACCAGCAGAGAGGGACTAGCGGGAGGGCACGAGCAGTACTTC
TRBJ2-1,-,-,14,TRBV14,CASSLTSSYNEQFF,TGTGCCAGCAGCCTTACTAGTTCCTACAATGAGCAGTTCTTC
TRBJ1-2,-,TRBD1,14,TRBV6-6,CASSAGQGVYGYTF,TGTGCCAGCAGTGCCGGACAGGGAGTCTATGGCTACACCTTC
TRBJ1-5,-,-,16,TRBV18,CASSPRSGGRNQPQHF,TGTGCCAGCTCACCACGGAGCGGCGGAAGGAATCAGCCCCAGCATTTT
TRBJ2-7,-,TRBD2,15,TRBV11-2,CASSLGLAGAYEQYF,TGTGCCAGCAGCCTCGGACTAGCGGGAGCCTACGAGCAGTACTTC
TRBJ1-1,few,TRBD1,13,TRBV11-2,CASSMDRGTEAFF,TGTGCCAGCAGCATGGACAGGGGCACTGAAGCTTTCTTT
TRBJ2-1,-,TRBD1,15,TRBV27,CASSLADRGYNEQFF,TGTGCCAGCAGTCTAGCGGACAGGGGATACAATGAGCAGTTCTTC
TRBJ2-1,-,-,14,TRBV12-5,CASGPDSSYNEQFF,TGTGCTAGTGGCCCGGACAGCTCCTACAATGAGCAGTTCTTC
TRBJ1-5,few,TRBD1,14,TRBV6-5,CASSYSQGNQPQHF,TGTGCCAGCAGTTACTCACAGGGGAATCAGCCCCAGCATTTT
TRBJ2-1,-,TRBD1,13,TRBV29-1,CSVDRGLDSEQFF,TGCAGCGTCGACAGGGGTCTGGACAGTGAGCAGTTCTTC
TRBJ2-7,-,-,13,TRBV29-1,CSVCQGWGYEQYF,TGCAGCGTTTGCCAGGGATGGGGATACGAGCAGTACTTC
TRBJ2-7,-,TRBD2,15,TRBV2,CASSGTSGRGYEQYF,TGTGCCAGCAGCGGGACTAGCGGGAGAGGGTACGAGCAGTACTTC
TRBJ2-3,once,TRBD2,18,TRBV5-1,CASSGGPGLAGVTDTQYF,TGCGCCAGCAGCGGAGGGCCGGGACTAGCGGGAGTCACAGATACGCAGTATTTT
TRBJ1-1,few,-,14,TRBV5-4,CASSSLQLNTEAFF,TGTGCCAGCAGCTCGCTCCAGTTGAACACTGAAGCTTTCTTT
TRBJ2-7,-,-,14,TRBV30,CAWSDQRDPYEQYF,TGTGCCTGGAGTGACCAGCGAGACCCCTACGAGCAGTACTTC
TRBJ2-2,-,TRBD2,16,TRBV7-2,CASSLVVAGGTGELFF,TGTGCCAGCAGCTTAGTGGTAGCGGGAGGCACCGGGGAGCTGTTTTTT
TRBJ1-4,-,-,15,TRBV27,CASSSFRGQGGKLFF,TGTGCCAGCAGTTCATTTAGGGGCCAAGGGGGAAAACTGTTTTTT
TRBJ2-2,-,TRBD1,15,TRBV19,CASSVGTGGPGELFF,TGTGCCAGTAGTGTGGGGACAGGGGGGCCCGGGGAGCTGTTTTTT
TRBJ1-3,-,-,13,TRBV5-1,CASSSGQGNTIYF,TGCGCCAGCAGCTCTGGACAGGGAAACACCATATATTTT
TRBJ2-2,-,-,13,TRBV7-9,CASSLVSTGELFF,TGTGCCAGCAGCTTAGTATCCACCGGGGAGCTGTTTTTT
TRBJ1-3,-,TRBD1,13,TRBV27,CASRGTGGNTIYF,TGTGCCAGCAGAGGGACAGGGGGAAACACCATATATTTT
TRBJ1-1,-,TRBD1,15,TRBV27,CASSLSGQMNTEAFF,TGTGCCAGCAGTTTATCGGGACAGATGAACACTGAAGCTTTCTTT
TRBJ1-1,-,TRBD1,16,TRBV18,CASSPQGSTGGTEAFF,TGTGCCAGCTCACCACAGGGGTCAACAGGGGGGACTGAAGCTTTCTTT
TRBJ2-1,-,TRBD2,15,TRBV4-3,CASTQGLAGVDEQFF,TGCGCCAGCACCCAGGGACTAGCGGGAGTGGATGAGCAGTTCTTC
TRBJ2-1,-,TRBD2,17,TRBV7-9,CASSLYGGGLIYNEQFF,TGTGCCAGCAGCCTCTACGGCGGGGGGCTGATCTACAATGAGCAGTTCTTC
TRBJ1-5,-,TRBD1,15,TRBV7-9,CASSLTGEFNQPQHF,TGTGCCAGCAGCCTAACAGGGGAGTTTAATCAGCCCCAGCATTTT
TRBJ2-7,-,TRBD2,16,TRBV28,CASSTPTSGASYEQYF,TGTGCCAGCAGTACTCCGACTAGCGGGGCCTCCTACGAGCAGTACTTC
TRBJ1-5,-,-,19,TRBV2,CASSGLLGGTGLFDQPQHF,TGTGCCAGCAGCGGGCTTCTTGGGGGAACAGGGCTTTTCGATCAGCCCCAGCATTTT
TRBJ2-1,-,-,15,TRBV9,CASSVETGGRNEQFF,TGTGCCAGCAGCGTAGAGACGGGGGGCCGTAATGAGCAGTTCTTC
TRBJ2-3,-,TRBD1,15,TRBV11-2,CASSSMGQGLDTQYF,TGTGCCAGCAGCTCCATGGGACAGGGGCTAGATACGCAGTATTTT
TRBJ2-3,-,-,14,TRBV11-2,CASSFQGATDTQYF,TGTGCCAGCAGCTTTCAGGGCGCGACAGATACGCAGTATTTT
TRBJ1-1,once,-,15,TRBV19,CASRRGAGMNTEAFF,TGTGCCAGCCGACGGGGAGCGGGGATGAACACTGAAGCTTTCTTT
TRBJ2-2,-,TRBD1,18,TRBV10-1,CASSFGQGGLAITGELFF,TGCGCCAGCAGTTTTGGACAGGGGGGACTTGCTATCACCGGGGAGCTGTTTTTT
TRBJ2-7,-,TRBD1,13,TRBV18,CASRRDSSYEQYF,TGTGCCAGCCGTAGGGACAGCAGTTACGAGCAGTACTTC
TRBJ2-2,-,-,15,TRBV28,CASSLRTDNTGELFF,TGTGCCAGCAGTTTACGGACAGACAACACCGGGGAGCTGTTTTTT
TRBJ2-3,-,TRBD2,14,TRBV6-1,CAGEGFPSPDTQYF,TGTGCAGGGGAGGGTTTCCCCTCCCCAGATACGCAGTATTTT
TRBJ2-1,-,TRBD2,16,TRBV5-1,CASTLEGGPTGNEQFF,TGCGCCAGCACCTTAGAGGGAGGGCCGACGGGGAATGAGCAGTTCTTC
TRBJ1-2,-,TRBD1,13,TRBV19,CASSIGTVYGYTF,TGTGCCAGTAGTATTGGGACAGTCTATGGCTACACCTTC
TRBJ2-3,-,-,11,TRBV20-1,CSALRTDTQYF,TGCAGCGCCCTACGGACAGATACGCAGTATTTT
TRBJ1-2,-,-,16,TRBV27,CASSLSWDNQNYGYTF,TGTGCCAGCAGTTTATCGTGGGACAACCAAAACTATGGCTACACCTTC
TRBJ2-7,-,TRBD2,15,TRBV7-9,CASSSLAGKLYEQYF,TGTGCCAGCAGCTCCCTAGCGGGAAAATTATACGAGCAGTACTTC
TRBJ1-1,-,-,11,TRBV30,CALGQWGEAFF,TGTGCTTTGGGACAATGGGGTGAAGCTTTCTTT
TRBJ2-7,-,TRBD1,14,TRBV13,CASSSRTGVYEQYF,TGTGCCAGCAGCTCGCGGACAGGGGTATACGAGCAGTACTTC
TRBJ2-7,-,TRBD2,16,TRBV6-1,CASSEKGTSGYYEQYF,TGTGCCAGCAGTGAAAAGGGGACTAGCGGATACTACGAGCAGTACTTC
TRBJ2-2,-,TRBD2,17,TRBV4-2,CASSQDWRGGNTGELFF,TGTGCCAGCAGCCAAGACTGGCGGGGGGGAAACACCGGGGAGCTGTTTTTT